This is a list of T cell receptor beta chains from one sample in a study of tumor-infiltrating lymphocytes in oesophageal squamous cell carcinoma. Each CDR3 protein gets one entry after TCRdb re-called the PCR reads with MiXCR. The sample has around 13,000 distinct CDR3 sequences; 52% are singletons. The sample was esophageal tumor tissue. These TCRs come from a female donor with esophageal squamous cell carcinoma. Both conserved end residues are part of each CDR3. The order of the fields is J gene, CDR3 length, V gene, CDR3 protein.

J gene: TRBJ2-3
CDR3 length: 14
V gene: TRBV6-6
CDR3 protein: CASSPQGYTDTQYF

J gene: NA
CDR3 length: 15
V gene: TRBV11-2
CDR3 protein: CASSFYEGARYEQYF

J gene: TRBJ2-3
CDR3 length: 14
V gene: TRBV5-1
CDR3 protein: CASSYATGEDTQYF

J gene: NA
CDR3 length: 14
V gene: TRBV7-8
CDR3 protein: CASSFPAGANEQYF

J gene: TRBJ2-1
CDR3 length: 15
V gene: TRBV27
CDR3 protein: CASINRGLYYNEQFF

J gene: TRBJ1-3
CDR3 length: 14
V gene: TRBV5-1
CDR3 protein: CASSLGWDGNTIYF

J gene: TRBJ2-3
CDR3 length: 16
V gene: TRBV10-3
CDR3 protein: CAIRGALAGGTDTQYF

J gene: TRBJ2-1
CDR3 length: 15
V gene: TRBV7-6
CDR3 protein: CASSLDPSGYNEQFF

J gene: TRBJ2-3
CDR3 length: 15
V gene: TRBV7-3
CDR3 protein: CASSLSGPGADTQYF

J gene: NA
CDR3 length: 11
V gene: TRBV7-3
CDR3 protein: CASSAGQTQFF

J gene: TRBJ2-1
CDR3 length: 16
V gene: TRBV7-6
CDR3 protein: CASSLDLAGGHNEQFF

J gene: TRBJ2-3
CDR3 length: 15
V gene: TRBV7-2
CDR3 protein: CASSSRLAFTDTQYF

J gene: NA
CDR3 length: 13
V gene: TRBV12-3/TRBV12-4
CDR3 protein: CASRAGGQETQYF

J gene: TRBJ2-5
CDR3 length: 15
V gene: TRBV6-1
CDR3 protein: CASSENRGVQETQYF

J gene: TRBJ2-6
CDR3 length: 16
V gene: TRBV7-6
CDR3 protein: CASRPGRSSGANVLTF

J gene: TRBJ2-3
CDR3 length: 14
V gene: TRBV7-2
CDR3 protein: CASSWRERTDTQYF